This section outlines one T cell receptor (beta chain) sequence together with its context. The CDR3 spans 14 residues. V gave up 0 bases and J gave up 7 bases, with 8 bases separating them. Germline lookup yields CDR1 SGDLS and CDR2 YYNGEE. The data were obtained in a study of blood T cell repertoires in COVID-19. Study details: The origin of the acute and convalescent COVID-19 samples was the United States, Italy and Spain. T cells, B-cell-depleted T cells, or PBMCs provided the cDNA or gDNA that served as material.

Original processing notes: Amplification with reference gene primers provided the estimates of nucleated cell counts. Generated by immunoSEQ multiplex PCR, the TCRdb table keeps only in-frame clones and is missing some. V, J and clone size reflect that table, while D and trimming were determined from the DNA. The data contain some 31,000 clones, 91% of them seen just once; the ten biggest clones take up over 8%. The TCR sequence derives from a human donor with active COVID-19. The donor label of this sample is uncertain. The sample was peripheral blood. The chain carries TRBV9 and TRBJ1-6, with D hard to call. As DNA, the CDR3 is TGTGCCAGCAGCGTAGCTACGTCGAATTCACCCCTCCACTTT. Its translation is CASSVATSNSPLHF.